The clone carrying this TCR beta chain was detected a few times. The data were taken from a study of blood T cell repertoires in COVID-19. The CDR3 consists of 16 residues. The germline gives CDR1 SGHRS, CDR2 YFSETQ. The trim removed 3 bases at V and 2 bases at J, leaving 5 bases unmatched. TCRdb's table, derived via immunoSEQ multiplex PCR, lists solely in-frame clones and lacks some. Here the sample spans about 310,000 clones, roughly 90% being singletons. This sequence was found in a man aged 60 to 69 who had recovered from COVID-19. Sequenced sample: PBMCs or T cells enriched from blood (not recorded which). The rearrangement joins TRBV5-1 to TRBJ2-1; TRBD2 agrees at 10 bases. The DNA of the CDR3 is TGCGCCAGCAGCTACTTAGCGGGGGGTACCTACAATGAGCAGTTCTTC. Its protein is CASSYLAGGTYNEQFF.